The next 24 T cell receptor beta chains were all read from a single sample in a study of persistence of HIV-infected CD4 T cells. Their cognate antigens are unknown. The libraries were made with immunoSEQ version 4 in survey mode. Profiling relied on immunoSEQ multiplex PCR, and the TCRdb table lists in-frame clones only, not all of them. The table includes some 49,000 clones, about nine tenths detected once. This nonspecific control used anti-CD3/anti-CD28 bead stimulation of CD4+ T cells. Responding CD4+ T cells were sorted by upregulation of both CD40 ligand and CD69. The material sequenced was CD4+ T cells sorted from PBMCs after approximately 18-hour stimulation, taken from a patient who received antiretroviral therapy. The receptors derive from an adult woman with HIV who was CMV-seropositive.

The V call is TRBV13, the J call TRBJ2-5, with D possibly matching TRBD2 (7 bases). Germline-derived CDR1 and CDR2 are PRHDT and FYEKMQ (reference sequence). The CDR3 loop spans 15 amino acids. Trimming shortened V by 1 base and J by 4 bases, and 13 bases separated the two germline ends. CDR3 loop: CASSLEAGAGETQYF. CDR3 in DNA: TGTGCCAGCAGCTTAGAGGCGGGGGCGGGAGAGACCCAGTACTTC.

The CDR3 DNA reads TGTGCCACCAGGGGGCCGGGAGAGACCCAGTACTTC. Protein product: CATRGPGETQYF. The rearrangement links TRBV24-1 to TRBJ2-5; possibly TRBD1 for D (5 bases). The germline V gene has CDR1 KGHDR and CDR2 SFDVKD. V was cut by 7 bases and J by 4 bases, with 9 bases left in between. This CDR3 has 12 amino acids.

This rearrangement joins TRBV15 to TRBJ1-5; D call uncertain. Germline CDR1 LNHNV, CDR2 YYDKDF (reference sequence). V was clipped by 0 bases and J by 4 bases, with 10 bases between them. The CDR3 runs 15 residues. CDR3 bases: TGTGCCACCAGCAGAGATTTCACGGGGAATCAGCCCCAGCATTTT. This gives the protein CATSRDFTGNQPQHF.

In this sample, this clone turned up once. V is TRBV5-1 and J is TRBJ2-1; the D is unclear. Germline V CDR1 and CDR2: SGHRS, YFSETQ. This CDR3 spans 15 amino acids. V was trimmed by 5 bases and J by 0 bases, leaving 12 bases between them. The DNA for the CDR3 is TGCGCCAGCAGTAAAGGCTTCAGCTCCTACAATGAGCAGTTCTTC. Protein sequence: CASSKGFSSYNEQFF.

This clone was found once. J is TRBJ2-1 and V is TRBV29-1; D is perhaps TRBD1 (6 bases). The V gene's germline CDR1 is SQVTM and CDR2 ANQGSEA. V lost 5 bases and J 6 bases, leaving 17 bases between the germline ends. This CDR3 region has 14 residues. In nucleotides, the CDR3 is TGCAGCGTTTTCAGGGGCACAATCGGCAATGAGCAGTTCTTC. Translating it yields CSVFRGTIGNEQFF.

CDR3 bases: TGCGCCAGCAGTGAGTCTTGGCCGGGGGCAGGTTCTGGGGCCAACGTCCTGACTTTC. It is translated as CASSESWPGAGSGANVLTF. The gene calls are TRBV10-2 and TRBJ2-6; D is possibly TRBD1 or TRBD2 (6 bases each). The CDR3 totals 19 residues. Germline V CDR1 and CDR2: WSHSY, SAAADI. With 0 bases removed from V and 1 base from J, the gap between germline ends came to 16 bases.

About this clone: Other DNA sequences in the same sample also yield this CDR3. The V and J genes are TRBV30 and TRBJ1-2, with 8 bases aligning to TRBD1. CDR1 is GTSNPN and CDR2 is SVGIG in the germline V gene (reference sequence). This CDR3 region has 13 residues. Trimming removed 0 bases from V and 13 bases from J; junction bases left unmatched: 10. CDR3 residues: CAWSVQSGQAPTF. DNA for the CDR3: TGTGCCTGGAGTGTGCAGTCGGGACAGGCCCCCACCTTC.

J is TRBJ2-7 and V is TRBV7-2; D ambiguous. The germline CDR1 and CDR2 sequences are SGHTA and FQGNSA. CDR3 length: 13 residues. The ends were cut back, 3 bases at V and 5 bases at J, with 11 bases in the middle. The CDR3, as DNA: TGTGCCAGCAGCTTTACCCTAGGGAACGAGCAGTACTTC. Translation gives CASSFTLGNEQYF. The whole variable domain, remainder taken from reference TRBV7-2 and TRBJ2-7, is GAGVSQSPSNKVTEKGKDVELRCDPISGHTALYWYRQSLGQGLEFLIYFQGNSAPDKSGLPSDRFSAERTGGSVSTLTIQRTQQEDSAVYLCASSFTLGNEQYFGPGTRLTVT.

The chain recombines TRBV7-3 with TRBJ2-3; 13 bases are a match to TRBD2. J lost 4 bases, V lost 5 bases, and 9 bases had no gene match. The CDR3 is 17 amino acids. The V gene's germline CDR1 is SGHTA and CDR2 FQGTGA. The CDR3 loop reads CASSPWTSGRGPDTQYF. DNA for the CDR3: TGTGCCAGCAGCCCTTGGACTAGCGGGAGAGGGCCAGATACGCAGTATTTT.

This chain connects TRBV3-1 (or the pseudogene TRBV3-2) to TRBJ2-1, with a possible D match to TRBD1 (6 bases). The CDR3 sequence is 17 residues long. Trimming pared 1 base from V and 4 bases from J, leaving 17 bases between. The germline CDR1 and CDR2 sequences are LGHDT and YNNKEL (reference sequence). This CDR3 reads CASSQVPGTPIYNEQFF. In DNA form, the CDR3 reads TGTGCCAGCAGCCAAGTACCGGGGACACCTATTTACAATGAGCAGTTCTTC.

This clone appeared a single time. V gene TRBV5-1 combines with J gene TRBJ2-5; D is unclear. Germline CDR1 and CDR2: SGHRS and YFSETQ. The CDR3 loop spans 11 amino acids. V lost 0 bases and J 7 bases, leaving 4 bases between the germline ends. CDR3 protein: CASSLVGTQYF. CDR3 in DNA: TGCGCCAGCAGCTTGGTCGGGACCCAGTACTTC.

As concerns this clone: Distinct nucleotide sequences in the sample also encode this CDR3. V gene TRBV10-2 combines with J gene TRBJ1-1; D is ambiguous. CDR3 length equals 13 residues. The germline V gene has CDR1 WSHSY and CDR2 SAAADI. Trimming took 2 bases from V and 3 from J, leaving 7 bases between them. The CDR3 sequence: CASSEEGYTEAFF. Here the CDR3 DNA reads TGCGCCAGCAGTGAGGAAGGGTACACTGAAGCTTTCTTT.

The chain couples TRBV7-3 to TRBJ1-2, with 7 bases that match TRBD1. The CDR3 length is 14 residues. Germline V gives CDR1 SGHTA, CDR2 FQGTGA. Trimming cost V 5 bases and J 6 bases; bases outside gene matches: 9. The CDR3 sequence: CASSARQGRDGYTF. CDR3 bases: TGTGCCAGCAGCGCTCGACAGGGACGGGATGGCTACACCTTC.

There are a few counts of this clone. The chain employs TRBV7-9 and TRBJ2-5, with D possibly matching TRBD2 (6 bases). V was clipped by 1 base and J by 4 bases, with 7 bases between them. Germline assignment: CDR1 SEHNR and CDR2 FQNEAQ (reference sequence). This CDR3 is 13 amino acids long. CDR3 loop: CASSLVGGETQYF. CDR3 coding DNA: TGTGCCAGCAGCTTAGTGGGGGGAGAGACCCAGTACTTC.

This clone was detected once. The chain recombines TRBV5-4 with TRBJ2-1; 7 bases line up with TRBD1. Germline CDR1 and CDR2: SGHNT and YYREEE (reference sequence). The CDR3 is 16 residues long. Trimming removed 0 bases from V and 4 bases from J; junction bases left unmatched: 7. CDR3 residues: CASSLDPGTEYNEQFF. CDR3 DNA: TGTGCCAGCAGCTTGGACCCCGGGACAGAATACAATGAGCAGTTCTTC. Combining the CDR3 with reference TRBV5-4 and TRBJ2-1 gives the whole variable domain ETGVTQSPTHLIKTRGQQVTLRCSSQSGHNTVSWYQQALGQGPQFIFQYYREEENGRGNFPPRFSGLQFPNYSSELNVNALELDDSALYLCASSLDPGTEYNEQFFGPGTRLTVL.

This rearrangement joins TRBV2 to TRBJ1-1; possible D gene TRBD1, 5 bases. Germline values: CDR1 SNHLY, CDR2 FYNNEI. This CDR3 spans 13 amino acids. Trimming removed 8 bases from V and 6 bases from J, with 16 bases in between. CDR3 in amino acids: CASGGPREAEAFF. The DNA for the CDR3 is TGTGCCAGCGGGGGACCCCGTGAGGCTGAAGCTTTCTTT.

The chain's CDR3 is CASSTTTGWGKNEKLFF. CDR3 nucleotide sequence: TGTGCCAGCAGTACCACGACAGGGTGGGGGAAGAATGAAAAACTGTTTTTT. The rearrangement links TRBV28 to TRBJ1-4; 7 bases agree with TRBD1. The V gene's germline CDR1 is MDHEN and CDR2 SYDVKM. J was trimmed by 5 bases and V by 5 bases; bases with no gene match: 14. The CDR3 extends over 17 amino acids.

This clone was detected once. V usage is TRBV11-3 and J usage is TRBJ1-3; 7 nucleotides match TRBD1. CDR1 SGHNT and CDR2 YENEEA come from the germline V gene. V shed 4 bases and J 0 bases; nucleotides not matched to a gene: 9. The CDR3 has 17 residues. Written as DNA, the CDR3 is TGTGCCAGCAGCTCATTTGGACAGGCCTCCTCTGGAAACACCATATATTTT. This gives the protein CASSSFGQASSGNTIYF.

The gene calls are TRBV2 and TRBJ2-5; D may be TRBD1 or TRBD2 (5 bases each). The CDR3 is 18 amino acids. With 0 bases removed from V and 5 bases from J, the gap between germline ends came to 22 bases. Germline V gene data show CDR1 as SNHLY and CDR2 as FYNNEI. The CDR3 DNA reads TGTGCCAGCAGTGAAGCCCAGGGACCCACAAGGGGCGGCGAGACCCAGTACTTC. Its protein product is CASSEAQGPTRGGETQYF.

The rearrangement links TRBV5-4 to TRBJ2-2; tentative D call: TRBD1 (6 bases). Trimming shortened V by 4 bases and J by 1 base, and 14 bases separated the two germline ends. Looked up from germline, CDR1 is SGHNT and CDR2 is YYREEE (reference sequence). The CDR3 contains 16 residues. The CDR3 bases are TGTGCCAGCAGCCCTAGGGGGACCCTGAACACCGGGGAGCTGTTTTTT. This codes for CASSPRGTLNTGELFF.

This clone was detected once. The chain is built from TRBV29-1 and TRBJ2-5, with D perhaps TRBD2 (6 bases). The CDR3 consists of 13 residues. In germline, CDR1 is SQVTM, CDR2 ANQGSEA. The V end lost 4 bases, the J end lost 4 bases, and 13 bases lay between the germline ends. The CDR3, as DNA: TGCAGCGTTGGCGCCTTGGGGGGAGAGACCCAGTACTTC. This codes for CSVGALGGETQYF.

The gene calls are TRBV3-1 (or the pseudogene TRBV3-2) and TRBJ2-3; D remains unclear. With 7 bases removed from V and 5 bases from J, the gap between germline ends came to 7 bases. This CDR3 is built from 11 residues. Germline V gene data show CDR1 as LGHDT and CDR2 as YNNKEL (reference sequence). Here the CDR3 reads CASTPGDTQYF. CDR3 nucleotide sequence: TGTGCCAGCACCCCAGGAGATACGCAGTATTTT.

This rearrangement joins TRBV6-2 or TRBV6-3 to TRBJ2-3, with 9 nucleotides matching TRBD1. Trimming took 0 bases from V and 6 from J; bases not matched to a gene: 7. The germline V gene has CDR1 MNHEY and CDR2 SVGEGT. This CDR3 contains 16 residues. The DNA for the CDR3 is TGTGCCAGCAGTTACTCACCCTGGACAGGGGCGGATACGCAGTATTTT. This gives the protein CASSYSPWTGADTQYF.

In this sample, this clone turned up once. The CDR3 loop is CASSAGPLLYQETQYF. CDR3 bases: TGTGCCAGCAGCGCGGGACCTCTGCTGTACCAAGAGACCCAGTACTTC. The gene calls are TRBV9 and TRBJ2-5; D tentatively fits TRBD1 or TRBD2 (5 bases each). The germline gives CDR1 SGDLS, CDR2 YYNGEE. The CDR3 has 16 amino acids. V lost 3 bases and J 0 bases, leaving 15 bases between the germline ends.